This passage covers 17 T cell receptor beta chains from one sample sequenced in a study of blood T cell repertoires in COVID-19. Generated by immunoSEQ multiplex PCR, the TCRdb table keeps only in-frame clones and is missing some. The table has under 250,000 clones, 84% seen once. Sample: peripheral blood. Receptors were obtained from a woman aged 55-69 years who had recovered from COVID-19.

The rearrangement links TRBV18 to TRBJ1-1; D may be TRBD1 (6 bases). Germline assignment: CDR1 KGHSH and CDR2 LQKENI. This CDR3 contains 12 residues. Trimming removed 10 bases from V and 1 base from J, with 10 bases in between. The CDR3 spells CATGQPNTEAFF. DNA of the CDR3: TGTGCCACCGGACAGCCGAACACTGAAGCTTTCTTT. Full variable domain (outside the CDR3, taken from reference TRBV18 and TRBJ1-1): NAGVMQNPRHLVRRRGQEARLRCSPMKGHSHVYWYRQLPEEGLKFMVYLQKENIIDESGMPKERFSAEFPKEGPSILRIQQVVRGDSAAYFCATGQPNTEAFFGQGTRLTVV.

A word on this clone: A read error may be the cause here, since a much bigger clone is one base away. The chain links TRBV4-2 to TRBJ1-1; no clear D. V shed 0 bases and J shed 1 base, with 3 bases lying between them. This CDR3 has 13 amino acids. Germline V lookup: CDR1 LGHNA, CDR2 YNFKEQ. The CDR3 coding sequence is TGTGCCAGCAGCCAAGACAGGAACACTGAAGCTTTCTTT. This encodes CASSQDRNTEAFF.

This sequence joins TRBV30 and TRBJ1-4; D is perhaps TRBD1 (6 bases). The germline V gene has CDR1 GTSNPN and CDR2 SVGIG (reference sequence). Trimming removed 5 bases at V and 0 bases at J, with 10 bases between. CDR3 size: 14 residues. The chain's CDR3 is CAWGRTATNEKLFF. The CDR3 DNA sequence: TGTGCCTGGGGCCGGACAGCAACTAATGAAAAACTGTTTTTT. Full variable domain (remainder filled in from reference TRBV30 and TRBJ1-4): SQTIHQWPATLVQPVGSPLSLECTVEGTSNPNLYWYRQAAGRGLQLLFYSVGIGQISSEVPQNLSASRPQDRQFILSSKKLLLSDSGFYLCAWGRTATNEKLFFGSGTQLSVL.

The rearrangement joins TRBV15 to TRBJ2-3, with 9 bases fitting TRBD1. The CDR3 is 13 amino acids. Trimming cost V 4 bases and J 10 bases; bases outside gene matches: 6. Germline V gene data show CDR1 as LNHNV and CDR2 as YYDKDF (reference sequence). CDR3 in amino acids: CATSTPGQGAQYF. In DNA, the CDR3 is TGTGCCACCAGCACGCCGGGACAGGGCGCGCAGTATTTT.

The V gene is TRBV7-2, the J gene TRBJ1-5; unclear D gene. Germline V gene sequence: CDR1 SGHTA, CDR2 FQGNSA. The CDR3 covers 16 residues. Trimming removed 3 bases at V and 3 bases at J, with 15 bases between. CDR3 loop: CASSLEGSLPNQPQHF. CDR3 in DNA: TGTGCCAGCAGCTTGGAGGGATCCCTCCCCAATCAGCCCCAGCATTTT.

V usage is TRBV15 and J usage is TRBJ1-5; D is uncertain. The germline V and J ends were trimmed by 4 bases and 1 base, with 11 bases remaining between them. In germline, CDR1 is LNHNV, CDR2 YYDKDF (reference sequence). The CDR3 consists of 15 residues. DNA for the CDR3: TGTGCCACCAGCAACGACGGAGGGAGCAATCAGCCCCAGCATTTT. This translates into CATSNDGGSNQPQHF. Complete variable domain (other parts from reference TRBV15 and TRBJ1-5): DAMVIQNPRYQVTQFGKPVTLSCSQTLNHNVMYWYQQKSSQAPKLLFHYYDKDFNNEADTPDNFQSRRPNTSFCFLDIRSPGLGDTAMYLCATSNDGGSNQPQHFGDGTRLSIL.

The rearrangement links TRBV7-6 to TRBJ2-3; D is possibly TRBD2 (6 bases). Germline V gene sequence: CDR1 SGHVS, CDR2 FNYEAQ. V dropped 5 bases and J dropped 1 base, with 16 bases sitting between them. This CDR3 comprises 16 residues. The CDR3 loop reads CASSPGPGTGTDTQYF. CDR3 DNA: TGTGCCAGCAGCCCGGGTCCCGGGACTGGCACAGATACGCAGTATTTT.

The J gene is TRBJ2-1, the V gene TRBV13, with a possible D match to TRBD1 (6 bases). With 5 bases removed from V and 7 bases from J, the gap between germline ends came to 24 bases. The CDR3 consists of 17 residues. Germline assignment: CDR1 PRHDT and CDR2 FYEKMQ (reference sequence). CDR3 in DNA: TGTGCCAGCAGCCCTAGAGGCGGGTACCAGGGGTCAAATGAGCAGTTCTTC. This gives the protein CASSPRGGYQGSNEQFF.

The J gene is TRBJ2-5, the V gene TRBV7-2; 13 bases are a match to TRBD2. J was trimmed by 12 bases and V by 3 bases; bases with no gene match: 4. Germline lookup yields CDR1 SGHTA and CDR2 FQGNSA. This CDR3 has 13 amino acids. The CDR3 loop reads CASSLGGTSGEYF. DNA for the CDR3: TGTGCCAGCAGCTTGGGGGGGACTAGCGGGGAGTACTTC.

This clone was recorded only once. The chain couples TRBV7-2 to TRBJ1-2, with 8 bases aligning to TRBD1. In germline, CDR1 is SGHTA, CDR2 FQGNSA. CDR3 size: 15 residues. Germline trimming cut 1 base from V and 4 bases from J; bases unmatched to any gene: 5. CDR3 sequence reads: CASSLDGTGVYGYTF. In DNA, the CDR3 is TGTGCCAGCAGCTTAGACGGGACAGGTGTCTATGGCTACACCTTC.

V gene TRBV6-5 combines with J gene TRBJ2-5, with 7 nucleotides matching TRBD1. This CDR3 spans 13 amino acids. Trimming removed 7 bases from V and 2 bases from J; junction bases left unmatched: 4. Germline lookup yields CDR1 MNHEY and CDR2 SVGAGI. The DNA of the CDR3 is TGTGCCAGCAAGACCAGGGGGCAAGAGACCCAGTACTTC. Its translation is CASKTRGQETQYF.

This rearrangement joins TRBV6-1 to TRBJ1-5; 7 positions agree with TRBD1. The length of the CDR3 is 16 residues. Germline V gene data show CDR1 as MNHNS and CDR2 as SASEGT. The V gene end was trimmed by 3 bases and the J gene end by 3 bases; junction bases not matched to a gene: 8. CDR3 coding DNA: TGTGCCAGCAGTGATCTAGCACAGGGGACCAATCAGCCCCAGCATTTT. Protein product: CASSDLAQGTNQPQHF.

About this clone: A read error may produce the germline difference seen at one junction end. This sequence joins TRBV11-2 and TRBJ1-1; D might be TRBD1 (6 bases). CDR3 length: 17 residues. The germline V gene has CDR1 SGHAT and CDR2 FQNNGV. The CDR3 region is CASRLVPPRQAHTEAFF. CDR3 nucleotide sequence: TGTGCCAGCAGATTAGTCCCCCCCCGACAGGCGCACACTGAAGCTTTCTTT.

The chain couples TRBV27 to TRBJ2-1; tentative D call: TRBD2 (6 bases). Germline V lookup: CDR1 MNHEY, CDR2 SMNVEV (reference sequence). The CDR3 is 14 amino acids. Between the trimmed V and J ends, which lost 6 bases and 5 bases, there was a span of 14 bases. The CDR3 nucleotides read TGTGCCAGCAGCCGAGGAGGGGTAAACAATGAGCAGTTCTTC. It is translated as CASSRGGVNNEQFF.

As for this clone: This CDR3 is also generated by other DNA sequences in the sample. The V and J genes are TRBV5-1 and TRBJ2-5; no definite D call. Per the germline V gene, CDR1 is SGHRS and CDR2 is YFSETQ. This CDR3 contains 13 residues. The ends were cut back, 0 bases at V and 2 bases at J, with 5 bases in the middle. CDR3 loop: CASSLGGQETQYF. Here the CDR3 DNA reads TGCGCCAGCAGCTTGGGAGGTCAAGAGACCCAGTACTTC. Full variable domain (rest looked up from reference TRBV5-1 and TRBJ2-5): KAGVTQTPRYLIKTRGQQVTLSCSPISGHRSVSWYQQTPGQGLQFLFEYFSETQRNKGNFPGRFSGRQFSNSRSEMNVSTLELGDSALYLCASSLGGQETQYFGPGTRLLVL.

V and J are TRBV7-9 and TRBJ1-3; the D gene is possibly TRBD1 (6 bases). CDR1 is SEHNR, CDR2 FQNEAQ, per germline (reference sequence). Trimming took off 5 bases at V and 4 bases at J, with 21 bases between the two ends. This CDR3 comprises 17 residues. Written as DNA, the CDR3 is TGTGCCAGCAGCCTGGGCTTGACAGGTTTGAACGGAAACACCATATATTTT. As protein: CASSLGLTGLNGNTIYF.

The chain uses TRBV9 and TRBJ1-6; maybe TRBD1 (5 bases). The germline gives CDR1 SGDLS, CDR2 YYNGEE. The V end lost 5 bases, the J end lost 4 bases, and 13 bases lay between the germline ends. CDR3 length: 15 amino acids. The chain's CDR3 is CASSGGGTYNSPLHF. CDR3 nucleotides: TGTGCCAGCAGTGGGGGAGGAACTTATAATTCACCCCTCCACTTT.